This T cell receptor beta chain was sequenced in a study of blood T cell repertoires in COVID-19. With 9 bases removed from V and 6 bases from J, the gap between germline ends came to 12 bases. CDR1 is LNHDA, CDR2 SQIVND, per germline (reference sequence). This CDR3 has 12 residues. Clones were read by immunoSEQ multiplex PCR, and TCRdb kept only the in-frame ones, dropping some. The table has over 65,000 clones, 75% to 90% seen once. The sequenced sample consisted of peripheral blood. The chain uses TRBV19 and TRBJ1-3; weak D call: TRBD1 (6 bases). The receptor's source is a man between 50 and 59 years old with active or convalescent COVID-19. The CDR3 DNA reads as TGTGCCAGCCGGGGACATGAAAACACCATATATTTT. Protein: CASRGHENTIYF. Full variable domain (rest looked up from reference TRBV19 and TRBJ1-3): DGGITQSPKYLFRKEGQNVTLSCEQNLNHDAMYWYRQDPGQGLRLIYYSQIVNDFQKGDIAEGYSVSREKKESFPLTVTSAQKNPTAFYLCASRGHENTIYFGEGSWLTVV.